These 9 T cell receptor beta chains were all obtained from the same sample, sequenced in a study of T cell responses to AZD1222 COVID-19 vaccine. The assay was immunoSEQ multiplex PCR, and TCRdb's table has in-frame clones only and misses some. The sample yields approximately 77,000 clones, 75% to 90% seen once. Sequenced material: peripheral blood, taken 28 days after the second AZD1222 dose. Source of these receptors: an adult who received the AZD1222 COVID-19 vaccine.

In regard to this clone: The same CDR3 arises from other DNA sequences in this sample as well. V is TRBV6-5 and J is TRBJ1-4; no clear D gene. Germline CDR1 and CDR2: MNHEY and SVGAGI. The CDR3 totals 15 residues. Trimming stripped 2 bases from V and 0 bases from J, with 7 bases between. The CDR3: CASSYRATTNEKLFF. CDR3 nucleotide sequence: TGTGCCAGCAGTTACAGGGCAACAACTAATGAAAAACTGTTTTTT.

The CDR3: CASSSQGQGNQPQHF. The CDR3 DNA is TGTGCCAGCAGTTCACAGGGTCAAGGCAATCAGCCCCAGCATTTT. This sequence joins TRBV2 and TRBJ1-5, with D possibly being TRBD1 (6 bases). This CDR3 region has 15 residues. Germline V lookup: CDR1 SNHLY, CDR2 FYNNEI. V lost 5 bases to trimming and J lost 2 bases, with 13 bases between them.

The CDR3 bases are TGTGCCAGCAGTCACAGGGGGGGTGGGGCCAACGTCCTGACTTTC. It codes for CASSHRGGGANVLTF. The genes are TRBV27 and TRBJ2-6; D might be TRBD1 (8 bases). The CDR3 runs 15 residues. Germline CDR1 reads MNHEY; CDR2 reads SMNVEV (reference sequence). Trimming removed 5 bases from V and 3 bases from J, with 11 bases in between.

This chain links TRBV2 with TRBJ2-1, with a weak D call TRBD2 (6 bases). The CDR3 runs 15 residues. V was cut by 8 bases and J by 7 bases, with 21 bases left in between. Germline V gene lookup returns CDR1 SNHLY and CDR2 FYNNEI. CDR3 sequence: CASGTLAPAGNEQFF. The CDR3, as DNA: TGTGCCAGCGGTACCCTAGCACCTGCGGGGAATGAGCAGTTCTTC. The full variable domain, rest sourced from reference TRBV2 and TRBJ2-1, is EPEVTQTPSHQVTQMGQEVILRCVPISNHLYFYWYRQILGQKVEFLVSFYNNEISEKSEIFDDQFSVERPDGSNFTLKIRSTKLEDSAMYFCASGTLAPAGNEQFFGPGTRLTVL.

This rearrangement joins TRBV19 to TRBJ1-2; D may be TRBD1 (5 bases). The CDR3 consists of 15 residues. The germline V gene encodes CDR1 LNHDA and CDR2 SQIVND (reference sequence). Trimming pared 5 bases from V and 4 bases from J, leaving 17 bases between. CDR3 coding DNA: TGTGCCAGTAGTCACGGGGCACAGTCTATCTATGGCTACACCTTC. Amino acid sequence: CASSHGAQSIYGYTF. The full variable domain, completed using reference TRBV19 and TRBJ1-2, is DGGITQSPKYLFRKEGQNVTLSCEQNLNHDAMYWYRQDPGQGLRLIYYSQIVNDFQKGDIAEGYSVSREKKESFPLTVTSAQKNPTAFYLCASSHGAQSIYGYTFGSGTRLTVV.

The V call is TRBV28, the J call TRBJ1-2; 7 bases fit TRBD1. V dropped 4 bases and J dropped 0; count of bases not matched to a gene: 5. The CDR3 runs 15 residues. The V gene's germline CDR1 is MDHEN and CDR2 SYDVKM. The CDR3 protein is CASSSSGTANYGYTF. The CDR3 DNA sequence: TGTGCCAGCAGTTCATCCGGGACAGCTAACTATGGCTACACCTTC.

The chain links TRBV28 to TRBJ2-1, with D uncertain. Trimming pared 3 bases from V and 5 bases from J, leaving 8 bases between. This CDR3 comprises 13 residues. CDR1 MDHEN and CDR2 SYDVKM come from the germline V gene. CDR3 sequence reads: CASSLGWNNEQFF. In DNA, the CDR3 is TGTGCCAGCAGTTTGGGCTGGAACAATGAGCAGTTCTTC.

The chain employs TRBV29-1 and TRBJ2-2, with D hard to call. The germline V gene has CDR1 SQVTM and CDR2 ANQGSEA. This CDR3 contains 12 residues. With 4 bases removed from V and 5 bases from J, the gap between germline ends came to 8 bases. CDR3 residues: CSVAGGTGELFF. CDR3 nucleotides: TGCAGCGTTGCCGGTGGGACCGGGGAGCTGTTTTTT.

Concerning this clone: Other DNA variants within this sample encode the same CDR3. In nucleotides, the CDR3 is TGCGCCAGCAGCCTGGTGGCAGGGGGATCCTACGAGCAGTACTTC. Amino acids: CASSLVAGGSYEQYF. The genes are TRBV5-1 and TRBJ2-7; 7 bases fit TRBD1. The CDR3 is 15 amino acids. V lost 4 bases and J lost 1; bases outside the gene matches: 8. Germline loops: CDR1 SGHRS, CDR2 YFSETQ.